The clone carrying this T cell receptor beta chain came up once. V lost 5 bases, J lost 0 bases, and 7 bases lay in between. This CDR3 region has 13 residues. Germline CDR1 reads SEHNR; CDR2 reads FQNEAQ (reference sequence). The record originates from a study of blood T cell repertoires in COVID-19. Across the study: Both acute and convalescent COVID-19 samples were obtained from the United States, Italy and Spain. The cDNA or gDNA used as material had been derived from T cells, B-cell-depleted T cells, or PBMCs.

Original methodology: The assay estimated nucleated cells by amplifying reference gene primers. The table came from immunoSEQ multiplex PCR; TCRdb's copy has only in-frame clones and leaves some out. Clone size and V and J calls were adopted from that table, with D and trimming inferred from the DNA. The data contain under 200,000 clones, approximately 86% of them seen just once; the ten biggest clones take up around 3.5%. This chain links TRBV7-9 with TRBJ1-1; no clear D gene. Material: peripheral blood. This clonotype originated in a man between 65 and 80 years old with acute or convalescent COVID-19. As DNA, the CDR3 is TGTGCCAGCAGCCAACACCTGAACACTGAAGCTTTCTTT. Protein product: CASSQHLNTEAFF.